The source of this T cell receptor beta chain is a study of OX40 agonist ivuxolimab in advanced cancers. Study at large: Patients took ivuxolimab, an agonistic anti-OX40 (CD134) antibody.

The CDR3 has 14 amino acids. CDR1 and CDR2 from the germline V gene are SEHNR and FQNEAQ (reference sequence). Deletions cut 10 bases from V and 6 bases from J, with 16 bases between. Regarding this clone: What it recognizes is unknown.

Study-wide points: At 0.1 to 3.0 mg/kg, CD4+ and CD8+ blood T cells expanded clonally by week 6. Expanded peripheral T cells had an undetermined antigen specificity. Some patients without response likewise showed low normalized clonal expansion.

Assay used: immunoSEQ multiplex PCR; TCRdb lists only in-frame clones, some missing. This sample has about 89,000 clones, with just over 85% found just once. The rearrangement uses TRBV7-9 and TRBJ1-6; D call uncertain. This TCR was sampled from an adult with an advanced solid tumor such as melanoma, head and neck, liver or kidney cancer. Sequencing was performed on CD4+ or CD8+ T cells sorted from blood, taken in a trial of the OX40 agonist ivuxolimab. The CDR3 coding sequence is TGTGCCAACGCGGCCCAGGCCCCTAATTCACCCCTCCACTTT. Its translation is CANAAQAPNSPLHF.